This TCR beta chain comes out of a study of regulatory T cells. The CDR3 has 12 residues. Trimming cost V 3 bases and J 9 bases; bases outside gene matches: 2. Germline values: CDR1 MDHEN, CDR2 SYDVKM. All CD3G-deficient patients showed autoimmunity, more severe in two. Patients aged 2 to 39 years had fewer naive T cells. Amplification used 52 TRBV primers and 13 TRBJ primers. Assay used: immunoSEQ multiplex PCR; TCRdb lists only in-frame clones, some missing. The table includes around 29,000 clones, more than 85% detected once. Findings and limits, study-wide: Skewed V and J usage and few unique V-J pairs marked patient repertoires, most in Tregs. In CD3G-deficient patients, conventional CD4+ T cells were enriched for hydrophobic CDR3 residues at positions 6 and 7.

In regard to this clone: The antigen is not known.

The chain uses TRBV28 and TRBJ2-7, with TRBD1 matching 10 bases. This sequence originates from a child under 10 years old with CD3G deficiency. The sequenced material came from conventional CD4+ T cells sorted from blood. The CDR3 spells CASSLTGGRQYF. The CDR3 DNA sequence: TGTGCCAGCAGTTTGACAGGGGGCCGGCAGTACTTC.